The 19 T cell receptor beta chains below all came from one sample that was sequenced in a study of T cells after posttransplantation cyclophosphamide. Sequencing was performed with immunoSEQ multiplex PCR; in TCRdb, only in-frame clones are kept and a portion is missing. The sample contains about 18,000 clones, roughly 85% of which appear only once. Control samples came 1 year after myeloablative marrow transplants with methotrexate plus calcineurin inhibitor. Sequences were derived from PBMCs, sampled after allogeneic stem cell transplant with calcineurin inhibitor and methotrexate. These receptors all stem from a female patient aged 18 to 35 who received an allogeneic stem cell transplant from an unrelated donor, was CMV-positive, and had acute and chronic GVHD. Some T cells may arise from the graft donor.

The chain recombines TRBV19 with TRBJ2-7; D may be TRBD2 (5 bases). Germline assignment: CDR1 LNHDA and CDR2 SQIVND (reference sequence). The CDR3 has 13 amino acids. The ends were cut back, 6 bases at V and 3 bases at J, with 12 bases in the middle. CDR3 amino acids: CASSGKLGYEQYF. The CDR3 DNA sequence: TGTGCCAGTAGCGGGAAACTCGGCTACGAGCAGTACTTC.

CDR3 coding DNA: TGCGCCAGCAGCTTGGTTCTAGCGGGAGCGGATACGCAGTATTTT. Protein product: CASSLVLAGADTQYF. The rearrangement links TRBV5-1 to TRBJ2-3; 10 positions agree with TRBD2. Germline CDR1 SGHRS, CDR2 YFSETQ. The J segment lost 6 bases and the V segment lost 0 bases, leaving 4 bases of the junction unmatched. This CDR3 has 15 amino acids.

V and J are TRBV15 and TRBJ1-2; D may be TRBD1 (5 bases). V shed 1 base and J shed 8 bases, with 11 bases lying between them. CDR1 is LNHNV and CDR2 is YYDKDF in the germline V gene (reference sequence). The CDR3 consists of 13 residues. The DNA for the CDR3 is TGTGCCACCAGCAGAGTGACGGGGGACGGCTACACCTTC. Protein product: CATSRVTGDGYTF.

V usage is TRBV19 and J usage is TRBJ2-2; no definite D call. Germline assignment: CDR1 LNHDA and CDR2 SQIVND (reference sequence). V was pared by 2 bases and J by 3 bases, with 7 bases between. CDR3 length: 14 amino acids. As DNA, the CDR3 is TGTGCCAGTAGTATACACAGAGACACCGGGGAGCTGTTTTTT. It encodes CASSIHRDTGELFF.

The rearrangement links TRBV10-3 to TRBJ2-1; TRBD2 matches 7 bases. V lost 8 bases, J lost 7 bases, and 8 bases stayed unmatched. The CDR3 loop spans 13 amino acids. CDR1 and CDR2 (germline): ENHRY, SYGVKD. The CDR3 nucleotides read TGTGCCATCGCGGGAGCCCCGGGGAATGAGCAGTTCTTC. Translating gives CAIAGAPGNEQFF.

This chain connects TRBV28 to TRBJ2-3, with 7 bases fitting TRBD2. Germline CDR1 reads MDHEN; CDR2 reads SYDVKM. With 5 bases clipped from V and 4 bases from J, the junction kept 9 bases outside the gene matches. The CDR3 runs 15 residues. The CDR3: CASSPLAGESDTQYF. DNA of the CDR3: TGTGCCAGCAGTCCCCTTGCGGGAGAGTCAGATACGCAGTATTTT.

The chain has TRBV19 and TRBJ2-7; TRBD1 aligns across 8 bases. Per the germline V gene, CDR1 is LNHDA and CDR2 is SQIVND (reference sequence). V lost 3 bases and J lost 5; bases outside the gene matches: 6. The CDR3 sequence is 14 residues long. CDR3 nucleotide sequence: TGTGCCAGTAGTATCTCTGGACAGGGCGACGAGCAGTACTTC. Protein: CASSISGQGDEQYF.

V and J are TRBV7-6 and TRBJ2-5, with D perhaps matching TRBD2 (5 bases). V shed 1 base and J shed 2 bases, with 11 bases lying between them. The length of the CDR3 is 15 residues. Germline-derived CDR1 and CDR2 are SGHVS and FNYEAQ. The chain's CDR3 is CASSLGPTGQETQYF. In DNA form, the CDR3 reads TGTGCCAGCAGCTTAGGACCTACGGGGCAAGAGACCCAGTACTTC.

A remark on this clone: This CDR3 is also generated by other DNA sequences in the sample. The rearrangement joins TRBV7-2 to TRBJ2-1; 10 nucleotides line up with TRBD2. The V gene's germline CDR1 is SGHTA and CDR2 FQGNSA. CDR3 length equals 13 residues. Trimming removed 8 bases from V and 4 bases from J; junction bases left unmatched: 2. The CDR3 DNA reads TGTGCCAGCGGGACTAGCGCGTACAATGAGCAGTTCTTC. Encoded protein: CASGTSAYNEQFF.

V usage is TRBV7-6 and J usage is TRBJ2-1; TRBD2 aligns across 8 bases. After removal of 5 bases from V and 10 bases from J, the junction contained 7 bases not matched to a gene. CDR3 size: 13 residues. Germline-derived CDR1 and CDR2 are SGHVS and FNYEAQ. For the CDR3, the DNA is TGTGCCAGCAGCGGCTCGGGGGGGCCGGAGCAGTTCTTC. This gives the protein CASSGSGGPEQFF.

The rearrangement uses TRBV7-9 and TRBJ1-6; D remains ambiguous. V was cut by 6 bases and J by 5 bases, with 14 bases left in between. CDR3 length: 15 residues. CDR1 is SEHNR, CDR2 FQNEAQ, per germline (reference sequence). The CDR3 reads CASSSGLSDNSPLHF. CDR3 bases: TGTGCCAGCAGTTCCGGACTCTCGGATAATTCACCCCTCCACTTT.

The V call is TRBV29-1, the J call TRBJ2-2, with D maybe TRBD2 (6 bases). The CDR3 has 12 residues. Germline CDR1 reads SQVTM; CDR2 reads ANQGSEA. The V end lost 4 bases, the J end lost 8 bases, and 11 bases lay between the germline ends. The chain's CDR3 is CSVGGGGGELFF. In DNA, the CDR3 is TGCAGCGTTGGAGGCGGAGGGGGGGAGCTGTTTTTT.

The V gene is TRBV6-5, the J gene TRBJ2-5; 7 bases line up with TRBD2. The CDR3 extends over 16 amino acids. Germline CDR1 MNHEY, CDR2 SVGAGI. With V trimmed by 2 bases and J by 0 bases, 6 bases remained unmatched. The CDR3 region has the DNA TGTGCCAGCAGTTACGGCCATAGCGGGTACCAAGAGACCCAGTACTTC. Translated, it gives CASSYGHSGYQETQYF.

The rearrangement joins TRBV25-1 to TRBJ2-5; D is perhaps TRBD1 (5 bases). CDR1 MGHDK and CDR2 SYGVNS come from the germline V gene. The V gene lost 3 bases and the J gene lost 2 bases, with 13 bases spanning the gap. This CDR3 has 15 amino acids. CDR3 DNA sequence: TGTGCCAGCAGTGAGGCTCAGGGTGAACAAGAGACCCAGTACTTC. It is translated as CASSEAQGEQETQYF.

V usage is TRBV4-1 and J usage is TRBJ2-1; 8 bases are shared with TRBD2. This CDR3 has 19 amino acids. The V gene end was trimmed by 0 bases and the J gene end by 8 bases; junction bases not matched to a gene: 18. Per germline, CDR1 MGHRA and CDR2 YSYEKL. CDR3 DNA sequence: TGCGCCAGCAGCCAAGAGGGGGGACGAGGAGCGGGAGATACAGATGAGCAGTTCTTC. Its protein is CASSQEGGRGAGDTDEQFF.

The chain carries TRBV5-1 and TRBJ2-4, with D tentatively TRBD2 (7 bases). The CDR3 spans 13 residues. Trimming cost V 5 bases and J 9 bases, with 15 bases left between them. Germline V gives CDR1 SGHRS, CDR2 YFSETQ. The CDR3 DNA is TGCGCCAGCAGGGAGGGAGGGGGAAGCATTCAGTACTTC. Protein sequence: CASREGGGSIQYF.

This chain links TRBV1 with TRBJ2-1; the listed D gene, TRBD2, was not tested against the DNA. TRBV1 is described as a pseudogene. This CDR3 spans 14 amino acids. The CDR3 nucleotides are TGCACCAGCAGCCACCCTTGCTCCTACAATGAGCAGTTCTTC. As protein: CTSSHPCSYNEQFF.

The chain uses TRBV11-2 and TRBJ2-7, with 9 positions matching TRBD1. Germline-derived CDR1 and CDR2 are SGHAT and FQNNGV. The CDR3 has 14 amino acids. Losses at the gene ends were 5 bases for V and 6 bases for J; bases not matched to a gene: 8. DNA of the CDR3: TGTGCCAGCAGCCTCAGGACAGGGGAGACCGAGCAGTACTTC. Translated, it gives CASSLRTGETEQYF.

The table lists this clone with a few counts. The V and J genes are TRBV10-2 and TRBJ2-7; 9 nucleotides line up with TRBD2. The CDR3 totals 13 residues. With V trimmed by 4 bases and J by 5 bases, 3 bases remained unmatched. From germline, CDR1 is WSHSY and CDR2 SAAADI. The CDR3 coding sequence is TGCGCCAGCAGTGGCGGACTAGCGAACGAGCAGTACTTC. It yields the protein CASSGGLANEQYF.